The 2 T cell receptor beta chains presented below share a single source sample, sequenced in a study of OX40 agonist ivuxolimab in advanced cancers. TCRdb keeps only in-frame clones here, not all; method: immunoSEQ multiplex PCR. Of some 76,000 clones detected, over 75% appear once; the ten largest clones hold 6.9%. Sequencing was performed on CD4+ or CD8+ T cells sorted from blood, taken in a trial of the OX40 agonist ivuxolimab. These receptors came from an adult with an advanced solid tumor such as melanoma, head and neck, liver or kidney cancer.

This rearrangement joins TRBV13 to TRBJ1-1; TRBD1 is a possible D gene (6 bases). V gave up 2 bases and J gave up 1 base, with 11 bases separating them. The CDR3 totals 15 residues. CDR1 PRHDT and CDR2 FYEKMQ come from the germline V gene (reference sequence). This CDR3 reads CASSLRGAANTEAFF. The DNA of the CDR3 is TGTGCCAGCAGCTTACGGGGGGCGGCGAACACTGAAGCTTTCTTT.

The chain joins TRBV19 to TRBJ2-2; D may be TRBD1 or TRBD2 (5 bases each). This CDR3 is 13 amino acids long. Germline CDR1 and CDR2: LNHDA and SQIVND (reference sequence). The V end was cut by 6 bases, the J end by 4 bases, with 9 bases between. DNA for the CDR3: TGTGCCAGTAGACGGGGCGGCACCGGGGAGCTGTTTTTT. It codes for CASRRGGTGELFF.